Each of the 19 T cell receptor beta chains below was sequenced from the same sample in a study of T-cell memory formation after mild COVID-19 (dated by TCRdb to the early 2020s). Library method: 5' RACE. TCRdb names Illumina NovaSeq 6000 as the instrument used. TCRdb trimmed public reads at Q25 via fastp, called clones via MiXCR and kept in-frame beta chains. Every CDR3 protein is listed once, alongside the most common genes and DNA of its rows. Across this sample there are around 410,000 distinct CDR3 sequences, with 20% to 30% seen only once. About an eighth of the sample belongs to the ten largest clones. The sample taken for sequencing was PBMCs or a T cell subset sorted from them (not recorded which). The receptors originated from an adult woman who had mild COVID-19 (a few samples of this study predate the infection). The sample titles of this study are shuffled in the database, so cell type and time point are left out; the donor was told from shared clones.

The chain recombines TRBV7-2 with TRBJ2-2; 9 positions match TRBD2. This CDR3 contains 15 residues. Germline values: CDR1 SGHTA, CDR2 FQGNSA. With 2 bases clipped from V and 4 bases from J, the junction kept 2 bases outside the gene matches. In DNA form, the CDR3 reads TGTGCCAGCAGCTTATCTAGCGGGATCACCGGGGAGCTGTTTTTT. Translation: CASSLSSGITGELFF.

In its sample, this clonotype was seen a few times. The chain recombines TRBV24-1 with TRBJ2-1, with 9 bases aligning to TRBD2. J gave up 3 bases and V 5 bases, and 4 bases lay outside the gene matches. Germline CDR1 is KGHDR and CDR2 is SFDVKD. CDR3 length: 15 residues. CDR3 loop: CATSVAGGRYNEQFF. The CDR3 DNA reads as TGTGCCACCAGTGTCGCGGGAGGGCGCTACAATGAGCAGTTCTTC.

This chain connects TRBV4-2 to TRBJ2-7, with D tentatively TRBD2 (5 bases). V was pared by 4 bases and J by 6 bases, with 13 bases between. The CDR3 extends over 13 amino acids. CDR1 is LGHNA, CDR2 YNFKEQ, per germline. CDR3 sequence reads: CASSPRTGFEQYF. The CDR3 DNA follows: TGTGCCAGCAGCCCGCGGACTGGGTTCGAGCAGTACTTC.

The chain has TRBV4-3 and TRBJ2-1; D perhaps matches TRBD2 (5 bases). From germline, CDR1 is LGHNA and CDR2 YSLEER. This CDR3 is 15 amino acids long. Deletions cut 4 bases from V and 0 bases from J, with 10 bases between. CDR3 in amino acids: CASSPEEDSYNEQFF. The CDR3 nucleotides read TGCGCCAGCAGCCCCGAGGAGGACTCCTACAATGAGCAGTTCTTC.

This rearrangement joins TRBV18 to TRBJ2-7; 12 bases line up with TRBD2. V shed 5 bases, J shed 5 bases, and the junction held 4 bases outside the gene matches. This CDR3 spans 14 amino acids. The germline V gene encodes CDR1 KGHSH and CDR2 LQKENI. CDR3 sequence: CASSFGLAGNEQYF. CDR3 nucleotide sequence: TGTGCCAGCTCATTTGGACTAGCGGGAAACGAGCAGTACTTC.

The V and J genes are TRBV11-2 and TRBJ2-3; D is possibly TRBD1 or TRBD2 (5 bases each). The CDR3 extends over 15 amino acids. Germline values: CDR1 SGHAT, CDR2 FQNNGV. V gave up 5 bases and J gave up 5 bases, with 17 bases separating them. CDR3: CASSPRDLAIDTQYF. In DNA, the CDR3 is TGTGCCAGCAGCCCACGGGACCTTGCCATAGATACGCAGTATTTT. Variable domain in full (rest from reference TRBV11-2 and TRBJ2-3): EAGVAQSPRYKIIEKRQSVAFWCNPISGHATLYWYQQILGQGPKLLIQFQNNGVVDDSQLPKDRFSAERLKGVDSTLKIQPAKLEDSAVYLCASSPRDLAIDTQYFGPGTRLTVL.

The rearrangement uses TRBV7-9 and TRBJ2-1, with 9 nucleotides matching TRBD1. The CDR3 runs to 20 residues. V was pared by 5 bases and J by 2 bases, with 19 bases of the junction left unmatched. Germline CDR1 SEHNR, CDR2 FQNEAQ (reference sequence). The CDR3 region is CASSPPQGQGSLLTYNEQFF. DNA for the CDR3: TGTGCCAGCAGCCCGCCTCAGGGACAGGGCTCTCTGCTGACCTACAATGAGCAGTTCTTC.

The DNA for the CDR3 is TGTGCCAGCAGCTTGCCCAGCAAACAGATATATTTT. Amino acids: CASSLPSKQIYF. The chain has TRBV5-5 and TRBJ1-3; D is unclear. CDR3 size: 12 residues. V lost 1 base to trimming and J lost 13 bases, with 12 bases between them. Germline-derived CDR1 and CDR2 are SGHKS and YYEKEE (reference sequence).

This rearrangement joins TRBV7-2 to TRBJ2-5; 12 positions agree with TRBD2. After removal of 6 bases from V and 7 bases from J, the junction contained 3 bases not matched to a gene. The germline gives CDR1 SGHTA, CDR2 FQGNSA. The CDR3 length is 13 residues. DNA for the CDR3: TGTGCCAGCAGAGGACTAGCGGGGAGGACCCAGTACTTC. Its translation: CASRGLAGRTQYF.

The J gene is TRBJ1-1, the V gene TRBV7-8; D is uncertain. Germline V CDR1 and CDR2: SGHVS, FQNEAQ. V dropped 7 bases and J dropped 1 base, with 13 bases sitting between them. The CDR3 extends over 14 amino acids. The CDR3 loop reads CASTAWVPNTEAFF. The CDR3, as DNA: TGTGCCAGCACGGCCTGGGTCCCGAACACTGAAGCTTTCTTT.

This chain connects TRBV5-1 to TRBJ2-2, with D tentatively TRBD1 (6 bases). V was shortened by 6 bases and J by 2 bases, with 23 bases between the two germline ends. The germline V gene has CDR1 SGHRS and CDR2 YFSETQ. The CDR3 totals 18 residues. CDR3 region: CASTRTNREKINTGELFF. CDR3 in DNA: TGCGCCAGCACAAGAACTAACAGGGAAAAGATAAACACCGGGGAGCTGTTTTTT.

The J gene is TRBJ1-1, the V gene TRBV29-1, with TRBD1 identical over 8 bases. The J segment lost 1 base and the V segment lost 6 bases, leaving 10 bases of the junction unmatched. In germline, CDR1 is SQVTM, CDR2 ANQGSEA. The CDR3 is made up of 15 amino acids. CDR3 residues: CSVVGQGGENTEAFF. The CDR3 bases are TGCAGCGTAGTTGGACAGGGAGGGGAGAACACTGAAGCTTTCTTT. Full variable domain (missing parts from reference TRBV29-1 and TRBJ1-1): SAVISQKPSRDICQRGTSLTIQCQVDSQVTMMFWYRQQPGQSLTLIATANQGSEATYESGFVIDKFPISRPNLTFSTLTVSNMSPEDSSIYLCSVVGQGGENTEAFFGQGTRLTVV.

This clonotype was seen a handful of times. This rearrangement joins TRBV7-2 to TRBJ2-2, with D possibly being TRBD1 or TRBD2 (5 bases each). With 4 bases removed from V and 10 bases from J, the gap between germline ends came to 16 bases. This CDR3 is built from 14 residues. CDR1 SGHTA and CDR2 FQGNSA come from the germline V gene. CDR3 amino acids: CASSSGPERAELFF. For the CDR3, the DNA is TGTGCCAGCAGCTCGGGACCCGAACGCGCGGAGCTGTTTTTT.

This chain connects TRBV5-6 to TRBJ1-1, with TRBD1 matching over 7 bases. There are 16 residues in the CDR3. The V and J ends lost 0 bases and 5 bases, in that order; junction bases with no gene match: 10. Germline CDR1 SGHDT, CDR2 YYEEEE. The CDR3 DNA sequence: TGTGCCAGCAGCTTGGGGAAGGGGGCCTATATGACTGAAGCTTTCTTT. This gives the protein CASSLGKGAYMTEAFF.

The CDR3 region is CASSLRGSGYTF. DNA of the CDR3: TGTGCCAGCAGCTTGAGGGGGAGTGGCTACACCTTC. V usage is TRBV5-4 and J usage is TRBJ1-2, with a possible D match to TRBD1 (6 bases). The germline V gene encodes CDR1 SGHNT and CDR2 YYREEE (reference sequence). Trimming left V 1 base short and J 7 bases short, with 8 bases between. This CDR3 spans 12 amino acids.

This clonotype was found a few times. This rearrangement joins TRBV5-1 to TRBJ1-3, with D hard to call. V was clipped by 0 bases and J by 2 bases, with 6 bases between them. Germline CDR1 reads SGHRS; CDR2 reads YFSETQ. The CDR3 is made up of 14 amino acids. The CDR3 is CASSLGDPGNTIYF. DNA of the CDR3: TGCGCCAGCAGCTTGGGAGATCCTGGAAACACCATATATTTT.

This clonotype was picked up many times. The rearrangement uses TRBV20-1 and TRBJ1-5; 9 nucleotides match TRBD1. In germline, CDR1 is DFQATT, CDR2 SNEGSKA (reference sequence). J was trimmed by 5 bases and V by 6 bases; bases with no gene match: 8. The CDR3 totals 14 residues. Here the CDR3 DNA reads TGCAGTGCCGATGGGACAGGGTCGGATCAGCCCCAGCATTTT. It codes for CSADGTGSDQPQHF.

V gene TRBV4-1 combines with J gene TRBJ2-5; D assignment may be TRBD1 or TRBD2 (5 bases each). Germline V gives CDR1 MGHRA, CDR2 YSYEKL. The CDR3 runs to 17 residues. Trimming took 4 bases from V and 2 from J, leaving 20 bases between them. The CDR3 sequence: CASSPRTWEWDQETQYF. As DNA, the CDR3 is TGCGCCAGCAGCCCCCGGACATGGGAGTGGGATCAAGAGACCCAGTACTTC.

This clonotype was picked up many times. V and J are TRBV20-1 and TRBJ1-1, with D unresolved. V gave up 2 bases and J gave up 0 bases, with 10 bases separating them. Looked up from germline, CDR1 is DFQATT and CDR2 is SNEGSKA (reference sequence). This CDR3 has 14 residues. The CDR3 protein is CSARRQVMNTEAFF. CDR3 coding DNA: TGCAGTGCTAGAAGGCAGGTCATGAACACTGAAGCTTTCTTT.